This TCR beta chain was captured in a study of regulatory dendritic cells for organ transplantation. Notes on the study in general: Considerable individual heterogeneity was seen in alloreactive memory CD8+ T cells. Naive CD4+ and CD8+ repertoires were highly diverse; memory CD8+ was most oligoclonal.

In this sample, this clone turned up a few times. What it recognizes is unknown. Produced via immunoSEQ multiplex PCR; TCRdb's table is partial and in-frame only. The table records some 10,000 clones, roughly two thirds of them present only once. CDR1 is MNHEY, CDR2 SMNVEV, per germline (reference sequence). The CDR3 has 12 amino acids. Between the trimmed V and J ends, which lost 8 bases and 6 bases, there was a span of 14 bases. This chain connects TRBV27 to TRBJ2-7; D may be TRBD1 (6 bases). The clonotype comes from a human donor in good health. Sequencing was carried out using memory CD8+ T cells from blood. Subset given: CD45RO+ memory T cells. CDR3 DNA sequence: TGTGCCAGCCCGCAAGGGGGTGTCGAGCAGTACTTC. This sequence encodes CASPQGGVEQYF.